This is a list of T cell receptor beta chains from one sample in a study of T cell responses to AZD1222 COVID-19 vaccine. Produced via immunoSEQ multiplex PCR; TCRdb's table is partial and in-frame only. The data hold 130,000 or so clones, with around 94% observed a single time. The starting material was peripheral blood, obtained on day 0 of AZD1222 vaccination. Receptor source: an adult in good health. CDR3s include the opening cysteine and the closing phenylalanine or tryptophan. A D gene is named only where the DNA matches it firmly. The size entry is marked missing in some rows and otherwise reads once, few, many or a size class.

CDR3 protein | CDR3 DNA | J gene | V gene | D gene | clone size
CASTNRDRGLYGYTF | TGTGCCAGCACCAATAGAGACAGGGGGCTTTATGGCTACACCTTC | TRBJ1-2 | TRBV6-5 | TRBD1 | -
CASSLEGRDQPQHF | TGTGCCAGCAGCTTGGAAGGGCGTGATCAGCCCCAGCATTTT | TRBJ1-5 | TRBV5-6 | - | -
CATRGETLRNSPLHF | TGTGCCACCCGGGGGGAAACATTAAGGAATTCACCCCTCCACTTT | TRBJ1-6 | TRBV28 | - | -
CASISSPTATNEKLFF | TGTGCCAGCATCTCGAGTCCGACAGCGACTAATGAAAAACTGTTTTTT | TRBJ1-4 | TRBV28 | - | once
CASSLRTGGETQYF | TGTGCCAGCAGCTTAAGGACGGGGGGAGAGACCCAGTACTTC | TRBJ2-5 | TRBV7-9 | TRBD2 | -
CASRPDTPGSGNTIYF | TGTGCCAGCAGACCGGACACCCCCGGCTCTGGAAACACCATATATTTT | TRBJ1-3 | TRBV6-6 | - | -
CASSLVQASGANVLTF | TGTGCCAGCAGCTTGGTCCAGGCATCTGGGGCCAACGTCCTGACTTTC | TRBJ2-6 | TRBV5-4 | - | -
CSVKSGGSGEKLFF | TGCAGCGTGAAATCAGGGGGCTCGGGAGAAAAACTGTTTTTT | TRBJ1-4 | TRBV29-1 | TRBD1 | -
CASSPAAGTNEKLFF | TGTGCCAGCAGTCCCGCAGCGGGGACTAATGAAAAACTGTTTTTT | TRBJ1-4 | TRBV7-9 | - | -
CSASGRLAGADYNEQFF | TGCAGTGCTAGTGGGAGACTAGCGGGAGCGGACTACAATGAGCAGTTCTTC | TRBJ2-1 | TRBV20-1 | TRBD2 | -
CASSYRQGARDEQFF | TGTGCCAGCAGTTATAGACAGGGGGCTAGGGATGAGCAGTTCTTC | TRBJ2-1 | TRBV6-5 | TRBD1 | -
CATSDPSGSYYNEQFF | TGTGCCACCAGTGATCCTAGCGGGAGCTACTACAATGAGCAGTTCTTC | TRBJ2-1 | TRBV24-1 | TRBD2 | -
CASSPTGTSGRTSTDTQYF | TGTGCCAGCAGCCCAACCGGGACTAGCGGGAGGACTAGCACAGATACGCAGTATTTT | TRBJ2-3 | TRBV9 | TRBD2 | -
CASSAVGGAYGYTF | TGTGCCAGCTCAGCGGTCGGGGGCGCCTATGGCTACACCTTC | TRBJ1-2 | TRBV18 | - | -
CASSRFRDRSYEQYF | TGTGCCAGTAGTCGGTTCCGGGACAGAAGTTACGAGCAGTACTTC | TRBJ2-7 | TRBV19 | TRBD1 | -
CASTPDSLSGNTIYF | TGTGCCAGCACGCCGGACAGCCTCTCTGGAAACACCATATATTTT | TRBJ1-3 | TRBV2 | - | -
CASRNLAGGFYEQYF | TGTGCCAGCAGGAATCTAGCGGGAGGTTTCTACGAGCAGTACTTC | TRBJ2-7 | TRBV6-5 | TRBD2 | -
CASSPPTGNFNTEAFF | TGTGCCAGCTCACCACCGACGGGTAATTTCAACACTGAAGCTTTCTTT | TRBJ1-1 | TRBV18 | - | -
CASSEGSGNEKLFF | TGTGCCAGCAGTGAGGGTTCGGGTAATGAAAAACTGTTTTTT | TRBJ1-4 | TRBV2 | - | -
CASRTGYGYTF | TGTGCCAGCAGGACAGGCTATGGCTACACCTTC | TRBJ1-2 | TRBV6-5 | - | -
CASSYSGRDRNYGYTF | TGTGCCAGCAGTTACTCGGGAAGGGATAGGAACTATGGCTACACCTTC | TRBJ1-2 | TRBV6-6 | - | -
CASSGGYNEQFF | TGCGCCAGCAGCGGTGGGTACAATGAGCAGTTCTTC | TRBJ2-1 | TRBV5-1 | - | -
CASSVEAGGGYEQYF | TGTGCCAGCAGCGTAGAGGCGGGGGGCGGGTACGAGCAGTACTTC | TRBJ2-7 | TRBV9 | TRBD2 | once
CASSLGSGSDTQYF | TGTGCCAGCAGCCTAGGTAGCGGGAGTGATACGCAGTATTTT | TRBJ2-3 | TRBV13 | TRBD2 | -
CASSGAGGGDATNEKLFF | TGTGCCAGCAGTGGGGCTGGGGGGGGCGATGCAACTAATGAAAAACTGTTTTTT | TRBJ1-4 | TRBV6-1 | - | once
CASSPSAGSFSSPLHF | TGTGCCAGCTCACCATCGGCAGGGTCTTTTTCTTCACCCCTCCACTTT | TRBJ1-6 | TRBV18 | - | -
CASRYTTSGSYNEQFF | TGCGCCAGCAGATACACCACTAGCGGGAGTTACAATGAGCAGTTCTTC | TRBJ2-1 | TRBV5-1 | TRBD2 | -
CAWSVGGTIGSEAFF | TGTGCCTGGAGTGTAGGGGGCACGATCGGAAGTGAAGCTTTCTTT | TRBJ1-1 | TRBV30 | TRBD1 | once
CAWSPQGGTEAFF | TGTGCCTGGAGTCCTCAGGGTGGCACTGAAGCTTTCTTT | TRBJ1-1 | TRBV30 | - | -
CASSPDTNTEAFF | TGTGCCAGCAGCCCCGACACGAACACTGAAGCTTTCTTT | TRBJ1-1 | TRBV9 | - | -
CASSLTTGIPGNTIYF | TGTGCCAGCAGCTTGACGACAGGGATCCCTGGAAACACCATATATTTT | TRBJ1-3 | TRBV5-4 | TRBD1 | -
CASRFKREGTITDTQYF | TGTGCAAGTCGCTTCAAACGGGAAGGGACTATCACAGATACGCAGTATTTT | TRBJ2-3 | TRBV12-2 | - | -
CASSDATGTSGRVSYNEQFF | TGTGCCAGCAGCGACGCAACCGGGACTAGCGGGAGGGTCTCCTACAATGAGCAGTTCTTC | TRBJ2-1 | TRBV9 | TRBD2 | -
CASSYGQTGETQYF | TGTGCCAGCAGTTACGGACAGACTGGGGAGACCCAGTACTTC | TRBJ2-5 | TRBV6-5 | - | -
CAWRRTGSSGNTIYF | TGTGCCTGGAGGAGGACAGGGAGTAGTGGAAACACCATATATTTT | TRBJ1-3 | TRBV30 | TRBD1 | -
CASSLQGGYQPQHF | TGTGCCAGCAGCCTACAGGGGGGGTATCAGCCCCAGCATTTT | TRBJ1-5 | TRBV2 | TRBD1 | -
CASSQVGTGGTEAFF | TGCGCCAGCAGCCAAGTTGGGACAGGGGGTACTGAAGCTTTCTTT | TRBJ1-1 | TRBV4-1 | TRBD1 | -
CSVEQGASKNIQYF | TGCAGCGTTGAGCAGGGGGCGTCGAAAAACATTCAGTACTTC | TRBJ2-4 | TRBV29-1 | TRBD1 | -
CASSLWGNGYTF | TGTGCCAGCAGCTTGTGGGGGAATGGCTACACCTTC | TRBJ1-2 | TRBV5-8 | - | -
CASSPRTDYSNQPQHF | TGCGCCAGCAGCCCGCGGACGGACTATAGCAATCAGCCCCAGCATTTT | TRBJ1-5 | TRBV4-1 | - | -
CASSDRVQETQYF | TGCGCCAGCAGTGACAGGGTCCAAGAGACCCAGTACTTC | TRBJ2-5 | TRBV10-1 | - | few
CAWSYGFSNTEAFF | TGTGCCTGGAGTTATGGATTTTCGAACACTGAAGCTTTCTTT | TRBJ1-1 | TRBV30 | - | once
CASSQEGRQGGGGYTF | TGTGCCAGCAGCCAAGAAGGACGGCAGGGGGGTGGTGGCTACACCTTC | TRBJ1-2 | TRBV4-2 | TRBD1 | once
CASSRGREGTQYF | TGTGCCAGCAGCCGCGGCCGGGAGGGGACCCAGTACTTC | TRBJ2-5 | TRBV12-3/TRBV12-4 | TRBD2 | -
CASSLGPTGLSYNSPLHF | TGTGCCAGCAGTTTAGGTCCGACAGGTCTCTCCTATAATTCACCCCTCCACTTT | TRBJ1-6 | TRBV27 | - | -
CASSPPYRQGHYEQYF | TGTGCCAGCAGTCCCCCATATAGACAGGGACACTACGAGCAGTACTTC | TRBJ2-7 | TRBV28 | TRBD1 | -
CASSPGGLNQPQHF | TGTGCCAGCAGTCCGGGGGGTTTAAACCAGCCCCAGCATTTT | TRBJ1-5 | TRBV27 | - | -
CASSQEWGDDEQYF | TGCGCCAGCAGCCAAGAATGGGGTGACGACGAGCAGTACTTC | TRBJ2-7 | TRBV4-1 | - | -
CASSLYPGGEEKLFF | TGCGCCAGCAGCTTGTATCCAGGGGGGGAGGAAAAACTGTTTTTT | TRBJ1-4 | TRBV5-1 | TRBD1 | -
CASRSVKGKGVGYTF | TGTGCCAGCAGGAGCGTGAAGGGGAAGGGAGTTGGCTACACCTTC | TRBJ1-2 | TRBV27 | - | -
CASSLAGTSGYYSYNEQFF | TGTGCCAGCAGCTTAGCGGGGACTAGCGGGTATTACTCCTACAATGAGCAGTTCTTC | TRBJ2-1 | TRBV7-2 | TRBD2 | -
CAWSVTLETQYF | TGTGCCTGGAGTGTAACCCTAGAGACCCAGTACTTC | TRBJ2-5 | TRBV30 | - | -
CASSLTGEGAVEQFF | TGTGCCAGCAGCCTGACCGGGGAGGGGGCTGTAGAGCAGTTCTTC | TRBJ2-1 | TRBV9 | - | -